This is a list of T cell receptor beta chains from one sample in a study of blood T cell repertoires in COVID-19. Assay used: immunoSEQ multiplex PCR; TCRdb lists only in-frame clones, some missing. The table lists about 74,000 clones, approximately 80% of them singletons. The sample consisted of peripheral blood. The origin of the receptors is a human donor in a cohort sampled during active COVID-19. Both conserved end residues are part of each CDR3. Each record gives: J gene, D gene, V gene, clone size, CDR3 protein, CDR3 DNA. The D gene is left open where the match is weak. The size entry is marked missing in some rows and otherwise reads once, few, many or a size class.

TRBJ2-3 | TRBD2 | TRBV10-1 | few | CASSESLAGGTDTQYF | TGCGCCAGCAGTGAGTCGTTAGCGGGAGGCACAGATACGCAGTATTTT
TRBJ2-7 | NA | TRBV7-6 | NA | CASSFSAGVYVFEQYF | TGTGCCAGCAGCTTTTCGGCAGGGGTCTACGTATTCGAGCAGTACTTC
TRBJ1-2 | NA | TRBV27 | NA | CASSLSGLGNYGYTF | TGTGCCAGCAGTTTGTCCGGACTGGGTAACTATGGCTACACCTTC
TRBJ2-7 | TRBD1 | TRBV5-1 | NA | CASSPGTGTEQYF | TGCGCCAGCAGCCCAGGGACAGGGACCGAGCAGTACTTC
TRBJ1-4 | NA | TRBV12-2 | NA | CASRFIRTVPTNEKLFF | TGTGCAAGTCGCTTCATAAGGACTGTCCCAACTAATGAAAAACTGTTTTTT
TRBJ2-7 | TRBD2 | TRBV30 | NA | CAYGASGAGVQYF | TGTGCCTACGGGGCTAGCGGAGCGGGGGTGCAGTACTTC
TRBJ1-1 | NA | TRBV4-2 | NA | CASSQDREDEAFF | TGTGCCAGCAGCCAAGACAGGGAGGATGAAGCTTTCTTT
TRBJ2-1 | NA | TRBV10-3 | NA | CAISEGAASYNEQFF | TGTGCCATCAGTGAGGGAGCGGCCTCCTACAATGAGCAGTTCTTC
TRBJ1-4 | NA | TRBV7-2 | NA | CASSPNGLGVEKLFF | TGTGCCAGCAGCCCAAACGGACTCGGGGTAGAAAAACTGTTTTTT
TRBJ2-7 | TRBD2 | TRBV9 | NA | CASSAGTSGVYEQYF | TGTGCCAGCAGCGCAGGGACTAGCGGGGTATACGAGCAGTACTTC
TRBJ2-6 | NA | TRBV11-2 | NA | CASSLDSPSGANVLTF | TGTGCCAGCAGCTTAGATTCTCCCTCTGGGGCCAACGTCCTGACTTTC
TRBJ1-2 | NA | TRBV28 | NA | CASSLGGEEGYTF | TGTGCCAGCAGTTTAGGGGGCGAAGAGGGCTACACCTTC
TRBJ2-5 | NA | TRBV4-1 | NA | CASSQGSWETQYF | TGCGCCAGCAGCCAAGGAAGCTGGGAGACCCAGTACTTC
TRBJ1-5 | NA | TRBV25-1 | many | CASSGGIRQPQHF | TGTGCCAGCAGTGGAGGGATCCGTCAGCCCCAGCATTTT
TRBJ2-7 | TRBD2 | TRBV18 | NA | CASSSTTPSGRETYEQYF | TGTGCCAGCTCATCAACTACGCCCAGCGGGAGAGAGACCTACGAGCAGTACTTC
TRBJ2-7 | TRBD2 | TRBV7-6 | NA | CASSSQSGGAGSRYEQYF | TGTGCCAGCAGCAGCCAGTCCGGGGGGGCAGGGTCTCGGTACGAGCAGTACTTC
TRBJ2-7 | TRBD1 | TRBV6-2/TRBV6-3 | NA | CASSRPGQGTYEQYF | TGTGCCAGCAGTCGACCGGGACAGGGAACCTACGAGCAGTACTTC
TRBJ2-1 | TRBD2 | TRBV11-1 | few | CASSLGLADNEQFF | TGTGCCAGCAGCCTGGGACTAGCGGACAATGAGCAGTTCTTC
TRBJ1-2 | TRBD1 | TRBV7-8 | few | CASSLGTGGYYGYTF | TGTGCCAGCAGCTTAGGGACAGGGGGATATTATGGCTACACCTTC
TRBJ1-1 | TRBD1 | TRBV6-6 | NA | CASLQGGPNTEAFF | TGTGCCAGCCTCCAGGGGGGCCCGAACACTGAAGCTTTCTTT
TRBJ2-2 | NA | TRBV7-9 | NA | CASSLGSSRAGELFF | TGTGCCAGCAGCTTAGGAAGTAGCCGCGCCGGGGAGCTGTTTTTT
TRBJ1-5 | NA | TRBV2 | few | CASGLNNQPQHF | TGTGCCAGCGGACTTAACAATCAGCCCCAGCATTTT
TRBJ2-1 | NA | TRBV11-2 | NA | CASSFASSYNEQFF | TGTGCCAGCAGCTTCGCGTCCTCCTACAATGAGCAGTTCTTC
TRBJ2-5 | TRBD1 | TRBV5-1 | NA | CASSRTGQGRAETQYF | TGCGCCAGCAGCCGCACGGGACAGGGGAGGGCCGAGACCCAGTACTTC
TRBJ1-2 | NA | TRBV11-2 | NA | CASRSFGGGYGYTF | TGTGCCAGCCGTTCGTTTGGAGGAGGGTATGGCTACACCTTC
TRBJ1-1 | TRBD1 | TRBV7-2 | NA | CASRGQGGNTEAFF | TGTGCCAGCCGCGGACAGGGGGGGAACACTGAAGCTTTCTTT
TRBJ2-6 | NA | TRBV12-2 | NA | CASRSRQPGANVLTF | TGTGCAAGTCGCTCGAGACAACCTGGGGCCAACGTCCTGACTTTC
TRBJ2-7 | NA | TRBV5-1 | once | CASSPGGTQTYEQYF | TGCGCCAGCAGCCCAGGCGGGACCCAGACCTACGAGCAGTACTTC
TRBJ2-2 | NA | TRBV7-2 | NA | CASSSVDRNTGELFF | TGTGCCAGCAGCTCCGTGGACAGGAACACCGGGGAGCTGTTTTTT
TRBJ2-5 | NA | TRBV10-1 | once | CASSESRLAQETQYF | TGCGCCAGCAGTGAGTCGAGGCTAGCCCAAGAGACCCAGTACTTC
TRBJ2-3 | NA | TRBV30 | NA | CAWSNTDTQYF | TGTGCCTGGAGCAACACAGATACGCAGTATTTT
TRBJ2-3 | NA | TRBV24-1 | NA | CATSDPGAGAADTQYF | TGTGCCACCAGTGATCCAGGGGCAGGGGCGGCAGATACGCAGTATTTT
TRBJ1-1 | NA | TRBV5-1 | NA | CASSLVLQDAEAFF | TGCGCCAGCAGCTTGGTTTTACAGGACGCTGAAGCTTTCTTT
TRBJ1-1 | NA | TRBV6-2/TRBV6-3 | NA | CASSYKLGDTEAFF | TGTGCCAGCAGTTACAAGCTGGGAGACACTGAAGCTTTCTTT
TRBJ1-1 | NA | TRBV9 | NA | CASSAGLSTEAFF | TGTGCCAGCAGCGCGGGACTTAGCACTGAAGCTTTCTTT
TRBJ2-5 | TRBD1 | TRBV7-6 | NA | CASSSGQQETQYF | TGTGCCAGCAGCTCGGGACAGCAAGAGACCCAGTACTTC
TRBJ2-7 | NA | TRBV30 | NA | CAWTVGASTYEQYF | TGTGCCTGGACGGTTGGAGCGTCAACCTACGAGCAGTACTTC
TRBJ2-2 | TRBD1 | TRBV6-2/TRBV6-3 | once | CASSYSGGHGELFF | TGTGCCAGCAGTTACTCAGGGGGCCACGGGGAGCTGTTTTTT
TRBJ1-1 | NA | TRBV19 | NA | CASSRGGALNTEAFF | TGTGCCAGTAGTCGAGGGGGGGCATTGAACACTGAAGCTTTCTTT
TRBJ2-5 | NA | TRBV6-1 | NA | CASSEWTAGQETQYF | TGTGCCAGCAGTGAATGGACAGCTGGCCAAGAGACCCAGTACTTC
TRBJ2-7 | TRBD2 | TRBV2 | few | CASRKSGSSYEQYF | TGTGCCAGCAGGAAAAGCGGGAGCTCCTACGAGCAGTACTTC
TRBJ2-7 | TRBD2 | TRBV7-2 | NA | CASSLDGGGPNEQYF | TGTGCCAGCAGCTTAGATGGGGGAGGGCCTAACGAGCAGTACTTC
TRBJ1-3 | TRBD1 | TRBV5-1 | few | CASSEGASGNTIYF | TGCGCCAGCAGCGAGGGGGCCTCTGGAAACACCATATATTTT
TRBJ2-7 | TRBD1 | TRBV7-2 | NA | CASSLDGQGFNEQYF | TGTGCCAGCAGCTTAGATGGACAGGGGTTCAACGAGCAGTACTTC
TRBJ1-5 | TRBD1 | TRBV7-8 | NA | CASSRGQNQPQHF | TGTGCCAGCAGCAGGGGACAGAATCAGCCCCAGCATTTT
TRBJ2-1 | NA | TRBV3-1/TRBV3-2 | NA | CASSQGLRGNNEQFF | TGTGCCAGCAGCCAAGGACTCCGCGGGAACAATGAGCAGTTCTTC
TRBJ2-7 | NA | TRBV1 | NA | CTSSQGVGLVRTYEQYF | TGCACCAGCAGCCAAGGGGTGGGACTAGTAAGAACCTACGAGCAGTACTTC
TRBJ2-7 | TRBD2 | TRBV4-3 | few | CASSQIAGGYEQYF | TGCGCCAGCAGCCAAATAGCGGGAGGCTACGAGCAGTACTTC